The T cell receptor (beta chain) described here comes from a study of cytomegalovirus exposure and HLA in healthy donors listed by TCRdb under 2017. Context from the whole study: According to an earlier analysis of a few hundred of the donors, about 179 million T cells yielded 95 million to 140 million unique TCR beta sequences and around 300 Gb of sequence data. To predict cytomegalovirus infection status, the study brought together high-throughput TCR immunosequencing, statistical association of individual TCRs with disease status, and machine learning. Rather than drawing on any new phenotypic data, the later analysis identified candidate immune exposures from TCR beta sequences and the way those sequences occurred across donors. The aim of the study was to test whether cataloging public T cell receptors could identify signatures of past pathogen exposure. Donor age, sex, ethnicity and CMV serostatus were compiled together with the repertoire data. Along with the roughly 700-subject first cohort, a separate validation cohort of over a hundred different subjects was used. Because of strong linkage in the cohort, four or five DR-DQ haplotypes were treated as single units for association and clustering. Both class I and class II loci were covered by HLA typing, at four-digit resolution. Among some 410 genotyped donors of the cohort, an average of roughly 230,000 unique TCR beta nucleotide sequences was sequenced per donor, of which approximately 19% were non-productive. Among the roughly 410 genotyped donors, around 81% belonged to the genetic ancestry cluster associated with self-reported Caucasian donors. To decide whether each TCR beta V gene segment behaved as functional or pseudogenic, an earlier analysis of 587 of the donors relied on high-throughput TCR beta sequencing. Every discovery cohort repertoire had been produced on one sequencing platform. Typing coverage varied by locus: roughly 629-630 donors for A, B, C, DRB1 and DQB1; approximately 500 for DQA1; 606 for DPA1; more than 450 for DPB1. A later analysis re-analyzed previously published TCR beta repertoires from 650 to 800 donors and added high-resolution HLA genotyping to study TCR occurrence patterns. Genome-wide SNP genotypes for about 65% of the roughly 670 donors were used in a later genetic analysis, which treated that subset as a discovery cohort. About 320 gigabases of sequencing data and approximately 84 million unique TCR sequences were included in an early release covering roughly 700 HLA-typed donors. The T cell repertoires of 550 to 850 subjects were profiled by immunosequencing and related to cytomegalovirus serostatus.

The library relied on the immunoSEQ multiplex PCR assay. The multiplex PCR relied on a mix of 60 forward primers for TCR Vbeta segments and 13 reverse primers for TCR Jbeta segments. The CDR3 region of rearranged TCR beta genes was amplified from genomic DNA with a multiplex PCR assay. The Illumina HiSeq System was used to sequence the amplified TCR beta libraries as 87-base-pair reads. The paper's data handling went like this. In a later analysis, roughly 80 million unique TCR beta chains were counted across the roughly 610 repertoires, and around 11 million of these chains were shared by at least two donors. Raw reads were error-corrected and collapsed into unique sequences by a nearest-neighbor algorithm in which closely related sequences were merged to remove PCR and sequencing errors. CDR3 sequences were aligned to IMGT reference sequences to assign V, D and J gene segments. For a sequence to be retained, a match of at least six nucleotides was required to both a V gene segment and a J gene segment. Rearrangements were classified as productive when the CDR3 lacked stop codons and remained in frame with V and J, and all other rearrangements were classified as non-productive. Following IMGT convention, CDR3 was defined as the stretch from the second conserved V-encoded cysteine to the conserved J-encoded phenylalanine. Sequences without an unambiguous match to a single V gene segment were excluded from the earlier analysis of 587 of the donors. In an earlier analysis of several hundred of the donors, V segments were called functional above 56.7% productive rearrangements and were called segregating when the between-donor standard deviation exceeded 5%. A statistical classification framework was built for diagnosing cytomegalovirus status from the catalog of TCR beta chain sequences. In a later analysis, V and J genes were assigned by comparing TCR nucleotide sequences against IMGT/GENE-DB human TR gene sequences. Using the TCRdist pipeline, a later analysis assigned CDR3 sequences along with most-parsimonious VDJ recombination scenarios. In a later analysis, each TCR beta chain was defined by its CDR3 amino acid sequence together with its V-gene family, and reads lacking a unique V-gene family were excluded. To address suspected cross-contamination and a sequencing artifact, a later analysis removed around 600 highly shared, low-generation-probability nucleotide sequences. In a later analysis, a clonal expansion index for each public chain was calculated from normalized within-repertoire ranks of inferred template counts. In a later analysis, generation probabilities were computed using a VDJ recombination model fitted to out-of-frame rearrangements, and the results were checked against IGoR. In a later analysis, hypergeometric tests were used to score TCR-TCR, TCR-HLA and TCR-CMV co-occurrence, with a repertoire-size bias correction applied to TCR pairs. To estimate false discovery rates, a later analysis permuted the HLA or CMV assignments 20 times. A later analysis grouped co-occurring TCRs with DBSCAN, adding TCRdist sequence similarity when clustering within HLA-allele-positive subsets. Repertoires with fewer than 30,000 or more than 120,000 public chains, plus five repertoires with anomalous nucleotide sharing, were excluded from co-occurrence clustering. The table comes from immuneACCESS by way of TCRdb, which keeps in-frame sequences with V and J called. Part of the clones is missing from these tables; in studies checked, under half for an unresolved V gene and the rest for unknown reasons. The DNA was the basis for D and trimming; V, J and clone size are from that table. This sample lists fewer than 110,000 clones; approximately 74% were detected once. The top ten clonotypes cover 12% to 15% of the sample.

The cohort comprised under 700 healthy bone marrow donors. At the time of sampling, every cohort member was nominally healthy, though immune exposures that went unrecorded were likely present. The donor was CMV seropositive and was included in the group of approximately 310 seropositive cohort members. A peripheral blood sample was collected from each donor, and TCR beta sequencing was performed on peripheral blood mononuclear cells. The Qiagen DNeasy Blood Extraction Kit was used to extract genomic DNA from the blood cell samples. The paper's findings and limits, for the study overall: Compared with the roughly 720-donor mean, donors in an Asian-associated ancestry cluster had fewer N-insertions in productive TCRs, according to a later genetic analysis. Correlated functional status among segregating V segments might reflect linkage disequilibrium, but an unknown experimental factor could not be ruled out. The 87-base-pair reads could not distinguish some IMGT-functional V segments, including TRBV6-2 and TRBV6-3, so those segments were excluded. Several of the top co-occurrence clusters appeared to be linked to parvovirus B19, influenza, CMV and Epstein-Barr virus, according to a later analysis. V-gene and J-gene trimming of TCR beta chains was associated with a missense DCLRE1C variant in a later genetic analysis, and the association was replicated in an independent cohort. A later analysis found that TCR association rates varied across HLA loci, with DRB1 alleles showing the most associated TCRs and HLA-C alleles the fewest. Because counts were too low, 15 to 20 rarely observed V segments, including chromosome 9 orphons, were excluded from the earlier analysis of several hundred of the donors. Cytomegalovirus status was reported to be diagnosed by the classifier with high specificity and sensitivity in both the original and validation cohorts. A later analysis found that HLA-associated TCR beta chains were more clonally expanded and had lower generation probabilities than equally common non-associated chains. A further reported finding was that TCR beta sequences accurately predicted the HLA-A and HLA-B alleles for most subjects in the first cohort. The sequencing pipeline was judged likely to have produced a cluster of highly shared sequence variants as a technical artifact. In vitro tests confirmed that a few of the cytomegalovirus-associated TCR beta chains recognize cytomegalovirus antigens. According to a later analysis, most CMV-associated TCR beta chains appeared to be HLA-restricted, and the HLA associations seemed to be driven largely by CMV exposure. At a false discovery rate of 0.05, a later analysis linked fewer than 20,000 TCR beta sequences to specific HLA alleles. CMV serostatus was the only immune exposure information available for the cohort. When HLA alleles, especially DR and DQ, strongly co-occurred, TCR associations were difficult to assign to individual alleles. An earlier analysis of 587 of the donors showed that most TCR beta V segments appeared in productive rearrangements either about 90% or about 30% of the time, which broadly matched IMGT annotations. A total of fewer than 200 TCR beta chains were listed by the study as associated with cytomegalovirus. Because HLA typing was unavailable for some donors at each locus, only the typed subset was used in association tests. While some public TCRs were present in many individuals, most TCR sequences turned up only very rarely across donors. According to the authors, the approach could potentially be generalized to other disease states and immunological phenotypes. In this cohort, only TCR beta chains were sequenced, and detectable features were limited by the absence of alpha or paired-chain data. Roughly uniform sequencing depth across donors was assumed in presence/absence analyses, although this assumption may not hold.

Turning to this clone: Its antigen is still unknown. Base qualities are missing; no much larger clone stands one base away.

CDR1 and CDR2 (SGHTA, FQGNSA) derive from the germline V gene. Clipping removes 1 base from V and 0 bases from J, with 1 as the unmatched junction base count. The CDR3 spans 16 residues, from the cysteine through the phenylalanine. Kept here is only the CDR3 DNA, which spans 48 bases and is read in frame from base 1. The chain was built from TRBV7-2 and TRBJ2-3; 10 bases in between match TRBD2. Sequencing was performed on PBMCs. The receptor's source is a woman aged 40 to 50 in good health and CMV-seropositive. The nucleotide sequence is given as TGTGCCAGCAGCTTAGTAGCGGGGGGAAGCACAGATACGCAGTATTTT. This yields the protein CASSLVAGGSTDTQYF.